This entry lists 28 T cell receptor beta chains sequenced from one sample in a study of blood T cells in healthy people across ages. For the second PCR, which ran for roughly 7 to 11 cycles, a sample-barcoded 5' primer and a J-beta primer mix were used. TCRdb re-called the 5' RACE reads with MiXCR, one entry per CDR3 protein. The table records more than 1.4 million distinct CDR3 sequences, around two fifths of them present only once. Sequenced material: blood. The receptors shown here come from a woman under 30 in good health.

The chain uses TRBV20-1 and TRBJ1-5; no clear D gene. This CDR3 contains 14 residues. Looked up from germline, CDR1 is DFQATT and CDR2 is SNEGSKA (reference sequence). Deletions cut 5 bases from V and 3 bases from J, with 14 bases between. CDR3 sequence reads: CSAPSGSPNQPQHF. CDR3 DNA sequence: TGCAGTGCTCCCTCCGGGAGCCCCAATCAGCCCCAGCATTTT.

CDR3 loop: CSARFQGTNYGYTF. The CDR3 nucleotides read TGCAGTGCTAGGTTCCAGGGGACTAACTATGGCTACACCTTC. The chain has TRBV20-1 and TRBJ1-2; possibly TRBD1 for D (6 bases). The germline V and J ends were trimmed by 3 bases and 0 bases, with 11 bases remaining between them. The CDR3 contains 14 residues. The germline V gene encodes CDR1 DFQATT and CDR2 SNEGSKA (reference sequence).

CDR3 protein: CASSPARDEQYF. The CDR3 DNA reads as TGTGCCAGCTCACCAGCAAGGGACGAGCAGTACTTC. This chain connects TRBV18 to TRBJ2-7; D unclear. The CDR3 extends over 12 amino acids. Germline V lookup: CDR1 KGHSH, CDR2 LQKENI. Trimming shortened V by 2 bases and J by 5 bases, and 7 bases separated the two germline ends.

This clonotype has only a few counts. CDR3 sequence (DNA): TGTGCCGGCCGTACTAGCGGGGGGGCCTTAGATACGCAGTATTTT. Encoded protein: CAGRTSGGALDTQYF. The genes are TRBV6-1 and TRBJ2-3, with 13 positions matching TRBD2. The CDR3 spans 15 residues. The V gene end was trimmed by 11 bases and the J gene end by 5 bases; junction bases not matched to a gene: 10. Germline CDR1 reads MNHNS; CDR2 reads SASEGT.

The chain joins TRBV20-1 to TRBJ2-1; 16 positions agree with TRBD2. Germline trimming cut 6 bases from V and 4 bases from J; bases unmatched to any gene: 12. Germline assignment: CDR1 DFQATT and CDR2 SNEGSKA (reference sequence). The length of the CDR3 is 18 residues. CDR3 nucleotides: TGCAGTGCCATAACGGGGACTAGCGGGAGGGCGACGTACAATGAGCAGTTCTTC. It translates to CSAITGTSGRATYNEQFF.

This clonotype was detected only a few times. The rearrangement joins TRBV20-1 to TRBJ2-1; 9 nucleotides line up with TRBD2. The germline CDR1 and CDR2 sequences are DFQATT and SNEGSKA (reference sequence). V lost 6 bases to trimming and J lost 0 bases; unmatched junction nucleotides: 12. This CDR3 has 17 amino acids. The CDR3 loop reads CSARSASGVNSYNEQFF. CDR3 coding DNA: TGCAGTGCCCGCTCGGCTAGCGGGGTGAACTCCTACAATGAGCAGTTCTTC.

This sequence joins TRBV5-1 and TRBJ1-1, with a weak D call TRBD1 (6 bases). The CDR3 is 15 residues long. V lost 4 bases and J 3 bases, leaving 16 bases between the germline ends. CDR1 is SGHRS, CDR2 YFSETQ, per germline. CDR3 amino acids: CASSAWTEGDTEAFF. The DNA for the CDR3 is TGCGCCAGCAGCGCCTGGACAGAGGGGGACACTGAAGCTTTCTTT.

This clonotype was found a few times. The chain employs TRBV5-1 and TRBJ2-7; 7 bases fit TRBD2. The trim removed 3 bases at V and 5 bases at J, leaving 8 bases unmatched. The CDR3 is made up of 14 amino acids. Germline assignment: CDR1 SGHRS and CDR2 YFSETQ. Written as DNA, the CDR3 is TGCGCCAGCAGCTCGTCGCAGGGAGGGGACGAGCAGTACTTC. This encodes CASSSSQGGDEQYF.

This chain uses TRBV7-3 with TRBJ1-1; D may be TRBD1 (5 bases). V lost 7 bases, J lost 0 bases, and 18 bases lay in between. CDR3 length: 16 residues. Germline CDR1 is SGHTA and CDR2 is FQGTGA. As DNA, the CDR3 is TGTGCCAGCACCCCAGGGAGGCCCCAAATGAACACTGAAGCTTTCTTT. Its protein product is CASTPGRPQMNTEAFF.

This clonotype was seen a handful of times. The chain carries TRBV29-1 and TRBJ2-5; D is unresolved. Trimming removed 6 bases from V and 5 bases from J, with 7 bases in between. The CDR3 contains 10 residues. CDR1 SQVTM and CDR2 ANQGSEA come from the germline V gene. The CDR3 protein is CSVGLETQYF. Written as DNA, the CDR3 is TGCAGCGTGGGCTTGGAGACCCAGTACTTC. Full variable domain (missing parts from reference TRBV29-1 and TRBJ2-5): SAVISQKPSRDICQRGTSLTIQCQVDSQVTMMFWYRQQPGQSLTLIATANQGSEATYESGFVIDKFPISRPNLTFSTLTVSNMSPEDSSIYLCSVGLETQYFGPGTRLLVL.

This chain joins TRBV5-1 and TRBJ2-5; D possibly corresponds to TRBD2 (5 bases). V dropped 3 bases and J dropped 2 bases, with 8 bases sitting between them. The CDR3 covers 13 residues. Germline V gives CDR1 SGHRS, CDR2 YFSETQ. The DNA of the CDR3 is TGCGCCAGCAGCTGGGAGCAGCAAGAGACCCAGTACTTC. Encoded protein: CASSWEQQETQYF.

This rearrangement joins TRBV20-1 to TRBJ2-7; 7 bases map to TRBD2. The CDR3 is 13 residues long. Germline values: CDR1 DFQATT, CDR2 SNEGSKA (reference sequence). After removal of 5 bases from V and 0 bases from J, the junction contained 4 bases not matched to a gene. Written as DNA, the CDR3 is TGCAGTGCTGGGCGGGGGAGCTCCTACGAGCAGTACTTC. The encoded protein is CSAGRGSSYEQYF.

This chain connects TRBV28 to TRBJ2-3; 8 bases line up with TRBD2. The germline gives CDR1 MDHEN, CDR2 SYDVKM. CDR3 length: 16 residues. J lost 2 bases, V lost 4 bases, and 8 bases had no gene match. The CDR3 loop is CASSYLGGGYTDTQYF. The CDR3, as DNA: TGTGCCAGCAGTTACCTAGGCGGGGGGTACACAGATACGCAGTATTTT. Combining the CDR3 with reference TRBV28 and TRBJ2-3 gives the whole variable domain DVKVTQSSRYLVKRTGEKVFLECVQDMDHENMFWYRQDPGLGLRLIYFSYDVKMKEKGDIPEGYSVSREKKERFSLILESASTNQTSMYLCASSYLGGGYTDTQYFGPGTRLTVL.

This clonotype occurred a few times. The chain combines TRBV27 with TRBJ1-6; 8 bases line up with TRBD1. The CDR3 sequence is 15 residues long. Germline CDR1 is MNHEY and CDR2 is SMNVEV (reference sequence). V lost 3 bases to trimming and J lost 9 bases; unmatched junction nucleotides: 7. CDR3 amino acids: CASSLGGTGLSPLHF. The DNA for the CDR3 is TGTGCCAGCAGTTTGGGGGGGACAGGTCTTTCACCCCTCCACTTT.

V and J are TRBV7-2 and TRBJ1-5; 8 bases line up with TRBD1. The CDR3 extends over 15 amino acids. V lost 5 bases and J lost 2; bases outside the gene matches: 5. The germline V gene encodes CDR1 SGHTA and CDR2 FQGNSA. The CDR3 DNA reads TGTGCCAGCAGCGCTACGACAGGGGGCAATCAGCCCCAGCATTTT. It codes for CASSATTGGNQPQHF. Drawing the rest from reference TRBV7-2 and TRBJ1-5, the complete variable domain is GAGVSQSPSNKVTEKGKDVELRCDPISGHTALYWYRQSLGQGLEFLIYFQGNSAPDKSGLPSDRFSAERTGGSVSTLTIQRTQQEDSAVYLCASSATTGGNQPQHFGDGTRLSIL.

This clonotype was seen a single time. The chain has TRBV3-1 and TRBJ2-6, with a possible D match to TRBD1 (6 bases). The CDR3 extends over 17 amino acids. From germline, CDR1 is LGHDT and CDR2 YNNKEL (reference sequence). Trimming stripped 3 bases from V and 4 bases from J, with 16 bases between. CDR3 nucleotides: TGTGCCAGCAGCCATGCCGACAACAGGGCCGGGGCCAACGTCCTGACTTTC. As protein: CASSHADNRAGANVLTF.

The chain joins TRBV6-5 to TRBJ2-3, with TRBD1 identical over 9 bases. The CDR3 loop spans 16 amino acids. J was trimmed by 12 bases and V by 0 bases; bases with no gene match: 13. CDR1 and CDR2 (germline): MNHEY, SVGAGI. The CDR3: CASSYSGTGTTIQQYF. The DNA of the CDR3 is TGTGCCAGCAGTTACTCGGGGACAGGGACCACGATTCAACAGTATTTT.

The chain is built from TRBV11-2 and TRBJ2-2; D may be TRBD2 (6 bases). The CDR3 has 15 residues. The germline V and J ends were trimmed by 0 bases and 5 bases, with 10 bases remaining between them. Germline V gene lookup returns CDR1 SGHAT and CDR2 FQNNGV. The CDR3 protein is CASSLEGGITGELFF. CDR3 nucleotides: TGTGCCAGCAGCTTAGAAGGCGGGATTACCGGGGAGCTGTTTTTT.

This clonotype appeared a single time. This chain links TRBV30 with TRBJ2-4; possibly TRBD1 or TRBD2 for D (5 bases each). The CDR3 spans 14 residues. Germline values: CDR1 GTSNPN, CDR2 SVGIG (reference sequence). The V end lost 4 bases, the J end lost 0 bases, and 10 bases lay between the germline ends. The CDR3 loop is CAWIPGLAKNIQYF. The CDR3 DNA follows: TGTGCCTGGATTCCGGGGCTAGCCAAAAACATTCAGTACTTC. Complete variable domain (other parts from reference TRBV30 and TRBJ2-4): SQTIHQWPATLVQPVGSPLSLECTVEGTSNPNLYWYRQAAGRGLQLLFYSVGIGQISSEVPQNLSASRPQDRQFILSSKKLLLSDSGFYLCAWIPGLAKNIQYFGAGTRLSVL.

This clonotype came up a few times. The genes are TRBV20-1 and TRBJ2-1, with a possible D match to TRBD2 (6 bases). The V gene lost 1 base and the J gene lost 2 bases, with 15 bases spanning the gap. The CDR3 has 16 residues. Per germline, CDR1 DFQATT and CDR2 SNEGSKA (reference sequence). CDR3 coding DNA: TGCAGTGCTAGAGGACAAACTAGCCCGACCTACAATGAGCAGTTCTTC. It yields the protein CSARGQTSPTYNEQFF.

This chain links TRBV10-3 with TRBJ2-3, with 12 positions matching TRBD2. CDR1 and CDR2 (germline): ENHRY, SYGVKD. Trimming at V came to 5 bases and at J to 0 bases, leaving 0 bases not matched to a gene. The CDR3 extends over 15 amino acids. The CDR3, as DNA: TGTGCCATCAGTCTAGCGGGAGGGAGCACAGATACGCAGTATTTT. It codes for CAISLAGGSTDTQYF.

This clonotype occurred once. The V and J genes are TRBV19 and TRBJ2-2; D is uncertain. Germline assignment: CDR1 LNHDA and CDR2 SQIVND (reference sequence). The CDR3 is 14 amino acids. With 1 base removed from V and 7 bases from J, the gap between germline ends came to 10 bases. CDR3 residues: CASSIAVGLGELFF. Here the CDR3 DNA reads TGTGCCAGTAGTATAGCAGTGGGTCTCGGGGAGCTGTTTTTT.

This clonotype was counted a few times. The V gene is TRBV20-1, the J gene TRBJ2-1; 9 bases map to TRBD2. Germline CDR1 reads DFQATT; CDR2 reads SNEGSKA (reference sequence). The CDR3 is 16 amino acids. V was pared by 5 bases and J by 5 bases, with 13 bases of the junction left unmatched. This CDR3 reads CSALLVLAGSDNEQFF. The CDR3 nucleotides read TGCAGTGCTCTATTGGTCCTAGCGGGATCGGACAATGAGCAGTTCTTC.

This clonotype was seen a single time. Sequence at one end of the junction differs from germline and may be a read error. The CDR3 DNA is TGCAGTGCTACTGTATGGCGGGGCCGCTCCTACGAGCGGTACTTC. Translating gives CSATVWRGRSYERYF. The gene calls are TRBV20-1 and TRBJ2-7; TRBD2 might be the D (6 bases). This CDR3 comprises 15 residues. Germline loops: CDR1 DFQATT, CDR2 SNEGSKA (reference sequence).

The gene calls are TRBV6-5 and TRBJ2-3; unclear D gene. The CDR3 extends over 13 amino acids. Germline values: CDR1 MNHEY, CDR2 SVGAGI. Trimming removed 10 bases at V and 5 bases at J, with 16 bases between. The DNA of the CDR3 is TGTGCCACCCGAGGTAGTGGCCAAGATACGCAGTATTTT. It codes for CATRGSGQDTQYF.

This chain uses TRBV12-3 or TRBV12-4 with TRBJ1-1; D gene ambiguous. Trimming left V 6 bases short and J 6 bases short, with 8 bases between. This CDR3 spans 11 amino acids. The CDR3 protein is CASSRGPEAFF. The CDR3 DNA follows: TGTGCCAGCAGCCGTGGACCTGAAGCTTTCTTT.

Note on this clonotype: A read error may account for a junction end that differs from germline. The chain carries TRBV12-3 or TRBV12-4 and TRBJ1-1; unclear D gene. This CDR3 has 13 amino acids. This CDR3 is CACSLGPGIGAFF. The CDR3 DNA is TGTGCCTGCAGTTTAGGCCCTGGCATAGGAGCTTTCTTT.

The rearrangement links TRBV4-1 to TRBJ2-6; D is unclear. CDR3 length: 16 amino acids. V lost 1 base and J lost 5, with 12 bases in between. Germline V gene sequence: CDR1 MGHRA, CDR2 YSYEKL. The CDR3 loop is CASSQGTDRWANVLTF. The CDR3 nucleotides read TGCGCCAGCAGCCAAGGGACGGACCGCTGGGCCAACGTCCTGACTTTC.